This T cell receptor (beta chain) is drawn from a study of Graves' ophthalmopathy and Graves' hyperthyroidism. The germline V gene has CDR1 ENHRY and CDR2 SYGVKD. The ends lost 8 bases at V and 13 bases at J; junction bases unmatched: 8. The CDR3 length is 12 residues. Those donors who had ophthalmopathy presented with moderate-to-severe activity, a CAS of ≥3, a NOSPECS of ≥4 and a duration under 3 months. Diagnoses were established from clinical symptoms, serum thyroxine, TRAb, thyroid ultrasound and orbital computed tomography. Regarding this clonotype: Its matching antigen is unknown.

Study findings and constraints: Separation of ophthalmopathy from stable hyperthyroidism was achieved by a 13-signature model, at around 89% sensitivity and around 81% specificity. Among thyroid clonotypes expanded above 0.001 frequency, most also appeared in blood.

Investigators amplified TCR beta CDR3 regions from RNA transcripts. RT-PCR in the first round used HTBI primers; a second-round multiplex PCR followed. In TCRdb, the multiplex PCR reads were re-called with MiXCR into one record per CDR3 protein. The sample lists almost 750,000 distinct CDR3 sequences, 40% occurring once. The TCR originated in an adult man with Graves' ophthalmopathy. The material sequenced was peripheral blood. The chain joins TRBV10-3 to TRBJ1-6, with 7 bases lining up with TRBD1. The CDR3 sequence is CAIEAGGTPLHF. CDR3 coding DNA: TGTGCCATCGAGGCAGGGGGAACGCCCCTCCACTTT.